A selection of T cell receptor beta chains follows, all from one sample in a study of T-cell reconstitution after alpha-beta-depleted transplantation in children. One entry per CDR3 protein, called by TCRdb with MiXCR from the PCR reads. This table has hundreds of thousands of distinct CDR3 sequences, more than 20% appearing once. The material sequenced was PBMCs, mostly from graft donor cells, taken 360 days after TCRalphabeta/CD19-depleted stem cell transplant. Every receptor here comes from a boy younger than two who had a stem cell transplant for acute myeloid leukemia, so the T cells may come from the graft donor. Both conserved end residues are part of each CDR3. D genes are given only for firm matches. Some rows mark clone size as missing; the rest say once, few, many or name a class of expanded clone.

clone_size,j_call,d_call,v_call,cdr3_nt,cdr3_aa
.,TRBJ2-1,.,TRBV29-1,TGCAGCGTTAGTGCGAGCTCCTACAATGAGCAGTTCTTC,CSVSASSYNEQFF
few,TRBJ2-7,TRBD2,TRBV5-1,TGCGCCAGCACGGGGGGTCGAGAGCAGTACTTC,CASTGGREQYF
.,TRBJ2-1,TRBD1,TRBV24-1,TGTGCCACCAGTGATTTCAGCCCGGACAGGGGTTCCTACAATGAGCAGTTCTTC,CATSDFSPDRGSYNEQFF
.,TRBJ2-1,.,TRBV11-2,TGTGCCAGCAGCTTATATTCGGAGGAGCAGTTCTTC,CASSLYSEEQFF
.,TRBJ2-1,.,TRBV4-3,TGCGCCAGCAGCCGGACTTCCCACAATGAGCAGTTCTTC,CASSRTSHNEQFF
.,TRBJ1-2,.,TRBV11-2,TGTGCCAGCAGCTTATCGGGGGGGGCGGGCTACACCTTC,CASSLSGGAGYTF
.,TRBJ2-3,TRBD2,TRBV20-1,TGCAGTGCTAGAGCCAACGTTCCCCTGACTAGCGGCCGGGGCACAGATACGCAGTATTTT,CSARANVPLTSGRGTDTQYF
.,TRBJ2-2,.,TRBV27,TGTGCCAGCAGGGCGGAGCTAAACACCGGGGAGCTGTTTTTT,CASRAELNTGELFF
many,TRBJ2-6,.,TRBV3-1,TGTGCCAGCAGCCAACGTGGGGGCCTTAGCTCTGGGGCCAACGTCCTGACTTTC,CASSQRGGLSSGANVLTF
.,TRBJ2-3,.,TRBV6-5,TGTGCCAGCAGTTACTCGACAGAATTAGATACGCAGTATTTT,CASSYSTELDTQYF
.,TRBJ2-7,.,TRBV12-1,TGTGCCAGCAGCTTTGGGGGCGAATCCGGCATTAGCTCCTACGAGCAGTACTTC,CASSFGGESGISSYEQYF
.,TRBJ2-3,.,TRBV5-6,TGTGCCAGCAGCCGACCCGGCCAGGCGGATACGCAGTATTTT,CASSRPGQADTQYF
few,TRBJ1-2,.,TRBV29-1,TGCAGCGTTGGGCAAGCTAACTATGGCTACACCTTC,CSVGQANYGYTF
.,TRBJ2-1,TRBD2,TRBV5-1,TGCGCCAGCAGCGTACGGAAACTAGCGGGGGAGGATGAGCAGTTCTTC,CASSVRKLAGEDEQFF
many,TRBJ2-3,TRBD2,TRBV24-1,TGTGCCACCAGTGATCCTGGTGGGAGGGCCACAGATACGCAGTATTTT,CATSDPGGRATDTQYF
.,TRBJ1-1,.,TRBV12-3/TRBV12-4,TGTGCCAGCAGTTCCTCGGTTGTCGGGTACACTGAAGCTTTCTTT,CASSSSVVGYTEAFF
many,TRBJ2-3,.,TRBV29-1,TGCAGCGTTGTTCGGGGGGCTAGCACAGATACGCAGTATTTT,CSVVRGASTDTQYF
many,TRBJ2-3,.,TRBV29-1,TGCAGCGTTTGCGACAGTGGGGGAGAAGATACGCAGTATTTT,CSVCDSGGEDTQYF
many,TRBJ2-3,.,TRBV29-1,TGCAGCGGCGGACCAGCCCTCACAGATACGCAGTATTTT,CSGGPALTDTQYF
many,TRBJ1-5,TRBD1,TRBV5-8,TGTGCCAGCAGCTTGGAGGGGGCCAGCAATCAGCCCCAGCATTTT,CASSLEGASNQPQHF
many,TRBJ2-5,.,TRBV12-3/TRBV12-4,TGTGCCAGCAGGCTTGAGGGGGGAAAGACCCAGTACTTC,CASRLEGGKTQYF
many,TRBJ2-7,.,TRBV24-1,TGTGCCACCAGTGCCGGAGGGGGTACCTACGAGCAGTACTTC,CATSAGGGTYEQYF
.,TRBJ2-1,.,TRBV7-2,TGTGCCAGCAGCTCCCATAGCGTCAATGAGCAGTTCTTC,CASSSHSVNEQFF